Sequencing of this T cell receptor (beta chain) was carried out in a study of blood T cell repertoires in COVID-19. For the study at large: T cells, B-cell-depleted T cells, or PBMCs supplied cDNA or gDNA.

In its sample, this clone was seen many times. Trimming removed 2 bases from V and 4 bases from J, with 10 bases in between. The length of the CDR3 is 14 residues. The germline gives CDR1 WSHSY, CDR2 SAAADI. Using immunoSEQ multiplex PCR, the repertoire was profiled, and TCRdb retains in-frame clones only, with some absent. The sample shows around 70,000 clones, about three quarters of them seen only once. The clonotype originates from a human donor in a cohort sampled during active COVID-19. The rearrangement joins TRBV10-2 to TRBJ2-3; perhaps TRBD2 as D (6 bases). Material for sequencing was peripheral blood. The CDR3 sequence is CASSERRDPDTQYF. The CDR3 region has the DNA TGCGCCAGCAGTGAGCGGAGGGACCCAGATACGCAGTATTTT.